The rows below give T cell receptor beta chains drawn from one sample of a study of beta chain features in type 1 diabetes. The repertoire was sequenced with immunoSEQ multiplex PCR; TCRdb's copy has only in-frame clones and lacks some. The sample holds 130,000 or so clones; just over 9% are singletons and the top ten take 0.6% to 0.85%. The sequenced material came from central memory CD4+ T cells from blood. These TCRs come from a man aged 18-30 years in good health. Both conserved end residues are part of each CDR3. The order of the fields is D gene, clone size, V gene, J gene, CDR3 protein, CDR3 DNA. The D gene is left open where the match is weak. For some rows the clone size is stated as once, few or many, or as a class when expanded; others skip it.

NA	few	TRBV5-1	TRBJ2-1	CASSYLTGEVTYNEQFF	TGCGCCAGCAGCTACCTGACGGGGGAGGTCACCTACAATGAGCAGTTCTTC
NA	NA	TRBV7-2	TRBJ2-1	CAIGLPYNEQFF	TGTGCCATCGGACTACCTTACAATGAGCAGTTCTTC
NA	NA	TRBV21-1	TRBJ1-5	CASSKGQGLTGQPQHF	TGTGCCAGCAGCAAGGGACAGGGGCTCACAGGTCAGCCCCAGCATTTT
TRBD2	NA	TRBV5-6	TRBJ2-5	CASSRTSGETQYF	TGTGCCAGCAGCCGGACTAGCGGAGAGACCCAGTACTTC
TRBD1	few	TRBV7-3	TRBJ2-1	CASSLYEGANEQFF	TGTGCCAGCAGCTTATATGAGGGGGCCAATGAGCAGTTCTTC
TRBD1	few	TRBV5-1	TRBJ2-7	CASSRGTGGYEQYF	TGCGCCAGCAGCAGAGGGACAGGGGGCTACGAGCAGTACTTC
NA	few	TRBV15	TRBJ1-5	CATSRDLGTSNQPQHF	TGTGCCACCAGCAGAGATCTAGGGACAAGCAATCAGCCCCAGCATTTT
TRBD2	NA	TRBV6-1	TRBJ2-5	CASTALAAQETQYF	TGTGCCAGCACCGCTCTAGCGGCCCAAGAGACCCAGTACTTC
NA	NA	TRBV4-3	TRBJ2-2	CASSQKLTGELFF	TGCGCCAGCAGCCAAAAATTAACCGGGGAGCTGTTTTTT
TRBD1	NA	TRBV7-8	TRBJ1-6	CASSSKTGGYSPLHF	TGTGCCAGCAGCTCCAAGACAGGGGGCTATTCACCCCTCCACTTT
NA	NA	TRBV11-2	TRBJ2-3	CASSSTGNPSTDTQYF	TGTGCCAGCAGCTCAACAGGGAACCCTAGCACAGATACGCAGTATTTT